Presented here are 17 T cell receptor beta chains from one specimen sequenced in a study of molecular identifiers for immune sequencing clone quantification. TCRdb passed the PCR reads through MiXCR, listing each CDR3 protein once. The sample contains over 60,000 distinct CDR3 sequences, about 20% of which appear only once. The sequenced material came from naive CD8+ T cells from blood, with Jurkat cell RNA spiked in. Subset meaning: FACS-sorted CD8+CD4-CCR7+CD45RA+ naive T cells. Receptor source: a human donor in good health. Some libraries in this study had Jurkat cell RNA spiked in.

This clonotype has ten or more counts. The genes are TRBV7-9 and TRBJ1-2; no clear D. Germline assignment: CDR1 SEHNR and CDR2 FQNEAQ (reference sequence). This CDR3 is built from 15 residues. The ends were cut back, 3 bases at V and 7 bases at J, with 18 bases in the middle. The CDR3 DNA is TGTGCCAGCAGCTTTGCGGGCAGAATGGGTTTTGGCTACACCTTC. Translated: CASSFAGRMGFGYTF.

Remarks on this clonotype: A read error is possible here, since a much larger clone lies one base away. The chain is built from TRBV30 and TRBJ2-7, with D unclear. The CDR3 runs to 14 residues. CDR1 and CDR2 (germline): GTSNPN, SVGIG (reference sequence). The ends were cut back, 7 bases at V and 3 bases at J, with 19 bases in the middle. CDR3 sequence (DNA): TGTGCCTTCTGTGCCTGGTCGGATAGCTACGAGCAGTACTTC. Amino acid sequence: CAFCAWSDSYEQYF.

Comments on this clonotype: In this CDR3 the conserved last residue, phenylalanine or tryptophan, is missing, so a read error is likely. The chain recombines TRBV12-3 or TRBV12-4 with TRBJ2-1; no firm D call. V lost 3 bases to trimming and J lost 7 bases, with 10 bases between them. This CDR3 spans 13 amino acids. For the CDR3, the DNA is TGTGCCAGCAGTTTGACCCTCTTTAATGAGCAGTTCTAC. Translated, it gives CASSLTLFNEQFY.

This clonotype was observed many times. V is TRBV5-6 and J is TRBJ2-3; no clear D. The CDR3 loop spans 12 amino acids. Trimming took 3 bases from V and 4 from J, leaving 6 bases between them. Germline CDR1 and CDR2: SGHDT and YYEEEE. The CDR3 loop reads CASSSGPDTQYF. The CDR3 coding sequence is TGTGCCAGCAGCTCGGGCCCAGATACGCAGTATTTT.

This clonotype was detected many times. The J gene is TRBJ1-1, the V gene TRBV6-2 or TRBV6-3, with D unresolved. Between the trimmed V and J ends, which lost 7 bases and 1 base, there was a span of 19 bases. Germline CDR1 reads MNHEY; CDR2 reads SVGEGT. The CDR3 consists of 16 residues. Written as DNA, the CDR3 is TGTGCCAGCAACACCGATTCCGGGTCACAGAACACTGAAGCTTTCTTT. Its translation: CASNTDSGSQNTEAFF.

This clonotype was recorded at least ten times. V is TRBV2 and J is TRBJ1-2; the D is unclear. Germline V CDR1 and CDR2: SNHLY, FYNNEI. This CDR3 is built from 13 residues. V was pared by 6 bases and J by 0 bases, with 8 bases between. CDR3 in DNA: TGTGCCAGCAGCGAGACAACTAACTATGGCTACACCTTC. Amino acid sequence: CASSETTNYGYTF.

The table lists this clonotype with a count of one. One base away lies a much larger clone, so this may be a sequencing read error. A read error is likely, as this CDR3 ends without the conserved phenylalanine or tryptophan. This sequence joins TRBV5-6 and TRBJ1-5; D is undetermined. The V end lost 0 bases, the J end lost 9 bases, and 10 bases lay between the germline ends. The CDR3 totals 13 residues. Germline-derived CDR1 and CDR2 are SGHDT and YYEEEE. The CDR3 nucleotides are TGTGCCAGCAGCTTGGCCGGTAGTGTGCCCCAGCATCTT. It translates to CASSLAGSVPQHL.

In its sample, this clonotype was seen a few times. This chain links TRBV13 with TRBJ1-2; D possibly corresponds to TRBD1 (5 bases). Between the trimmed V and J ends, which lost 5 bases and 2 bases, there was a span of 12 bases. CDR3 size: 14 residues. Per germline, CDR1 PRHDT and CDR2 FYEKMQ (reference sequence). For the CDR3, the DNA is TGTGCCAGCAGCCAAGCGCAGGGAAACTATGGCTACACCTTC. It specifies CASSQAQGNYGYTF.

This clonotype was recorded a few times. Given a much more abundant clone one base away, this may be a read error. The chain is built from TRBV13 and TRBJ2-2; TRBD2 agrees at 10 bases. Germline CDR1 PRHDT, CDR2 FYEKMQ (reference sequence). The CDR3 has 16 residues. This chain's CDR3 is CASSLLAGVLTGELVF. The DNA of the CDR3 is TGTGCCAGCAGCTTACTAGCGGGAGTGTTGACCGGGGAGCTGGTTTTT.

Ten or more counts support this clonotype. The V gene is TRBV27, the J gene TRBJ1-1, with 7 positions matching TRBD1. The CDR3 is made up of 12 amino acids. The trim removed 5 bases at V and 4 bases at J, leaving 1 base unmatched. Germline V gives CDR1 MNHEY, CDR2 SMNVEV (reference sequence). CDR3 sequence reads: CASSAGGTEAFF. In nucleotides, the CDR3 is TGTGCCAGCAGTGCAGGGGGCACTGAAGCTTTCTTT.

This clonotype was counted many times. The chain has TRBV5-1 and TRBJ2-7; D is perhaps TRBD2 (5 bases). The CDR3 extends over 15 amino acids. V was shortened by 3 bases and J by 5 bases, with 18 bases between the two germline ends. CDR1 and CDR2 (germline): SGHRS, YFSETQ. CDR3 sequence reads: CASSSELEGFDEQYF. The CDR3 nucleotides are TGCGCCAGCAGCTCAGAGCTTGAGGGTTTCGACGAGCAGTACTTC.

This clonotype was observed at least ten times. V usage is TRBV7-6 and J usage is TRBJ2-5, with D tentatively TRBD1 or TRBD2 (5 bases each). CDR1 and CDR2 from the germline V gene are SGHVS and FNYEAQ. This CDR3 region has 17 residues. V was pared by 2 bases and J by 2 bases, with 18 bases between. The CDR3 sequence: CASSLSDWGRPQETQYF. CDR3 bases: TGTGCCAGCAGCTTATCGGACTGGGGCAGGCCACAAGAGACCCAGTACTTC.

This clonotype was counted many times. The chain combines TRBV7-9 with TRBJ1-2; D is possibly TRBD1 (6 bases). The V gene's germline CDR1 is SEHNR and CDR2 FQNEAQ (reference sequence). V dropped 1 base and J dropped 4 bases, with 13 bases sitting between them. The CDR3 is 15 residues long. The CDR3 is CASSLVGAEIYGYTF. CDR3 DNA: TGTGCCAGCAGCTTAGTGGGGGCAGAAATCTATGGCTACACCTTC.

This clonotype showed up many times. V and J are TRBV6-5 and TRBJ1-1; D gene uncertain. V was trimmed by 0 bases and J by 4 bases, leaving 6 bases between them. CDR3 length equals 13 residues. CDR1 and CDR2 (germline): MNHEY, SVGAGI. The CDR3: CASSYSIVTEAFF. The CDR3 DNA sequence: TGTGCCAGCAGTTACTCGATTGTCACTGAAGCTTTCTTT.

V usage is TRBV2 and J usage is TRBJ1-2; 9 positions match TRBD1. The CDR3 is 15 residues long. Per germline, CDR1 SNHLY and CDR2 FYNNEI. J was trimmed by 5 bases and V by 10 bases; bases with no gene match: 14. The DNA of the CDR3 is TGTGCCACCCTCCGGCGGGACAGGGTAGGGTATGGCTACACCTTC. Its protein product is CATLRRDRVGYGYTF.

This clonotype was picked up a small number of times. V and J are TRBV13 and TRBJ2-3; 7 bases agree with TRBD2. V shed 1 base, J shed 0 bases, and the junction held 4 bases outside the gene matches. The CDR3 is 16 amino acids. Looked up from germline, CDR1 is PRHDT and CDR2 is FYEKMQ (reference sequence). CDR3 loop: CASSLVASGSTDTQYF. CDR3 DNA: TGTGCCAGCAGCTTAGTTGCTAGCGGTAGCACAGATACGCAGTATTTT. The whole variable domain, filled in from reference TRBV13 and TRBJ2-3, reads AAGVIQSPRHLIKEKRETATLKCYPIPRHDTVYWYQQGPGQDPQFLISFYEKMQSDKGSIPDRFSAQQFSDYHSELNMSSLELGDSALYFCASSLVASGSTDTQYFGPGTRLTVL.

This chain connects TRBV5-1 to TRBJ2-7; a weak D match, TRBD1 (5 bases). CDR3 length: 13 amino acids. The V and J ends lost 3 bases and 7 bases respectively, with 14 bases between them. Germline assignment: CDR1 SGHRS and CDR2 YFSETQ. The CDR3, as DNA: TGCGCCAGCAGCTCGGACATGTCTGGAGAGCAGTACTTC. Translation gives CASSSDMSGEQYF.